This TCR beta chain was identified in a study of T cell changes during pregnancy in multiple sclerosis. Here immunoSEQ multiplex PCR was the method, and the copy in TCRdb shows in-frame clones only, minus some. There are 70,000 to 95,000 clones in the sample; approximately 93% occur only once, and approximately 2.5% lies in the top ten. The CDR3 contains 17 residues. Germline V gene sequence: CDR1 ENHRY, CDR2 SYGVKD. V lost 0 bases to trimming and J lost 0 bases, with 13 bases between them. V and J are TRBV10-3 and TRBJ2-3; maybe TRBD1 (6 bases). The clonotype comes from a female donor with multiple sclerosis, enrolled in a pregnancy study. The sequenced sample was peripheral blood, obtained in the second trimester of pregnancy. The DNA for the CDR3 is TGTGCCATCAGTGAGTCGAAGGCGCAGGGGAGCACAGATACGCAGTATTTT. Protein product: CAISESKAQGSTDTQYF.